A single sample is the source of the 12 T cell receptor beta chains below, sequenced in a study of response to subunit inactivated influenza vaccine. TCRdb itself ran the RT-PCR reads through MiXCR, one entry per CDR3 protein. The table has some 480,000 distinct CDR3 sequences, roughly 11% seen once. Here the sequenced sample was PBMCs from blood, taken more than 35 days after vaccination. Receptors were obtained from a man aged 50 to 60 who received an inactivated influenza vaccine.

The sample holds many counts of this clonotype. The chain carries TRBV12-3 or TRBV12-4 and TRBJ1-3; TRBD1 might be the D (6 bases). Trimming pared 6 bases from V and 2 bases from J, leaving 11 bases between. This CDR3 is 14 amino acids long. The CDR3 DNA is TGTGCCAGCAGATCTACAGGGCCTGGAAACACCATATATTTT. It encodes CASRSTGPGNTIYF.

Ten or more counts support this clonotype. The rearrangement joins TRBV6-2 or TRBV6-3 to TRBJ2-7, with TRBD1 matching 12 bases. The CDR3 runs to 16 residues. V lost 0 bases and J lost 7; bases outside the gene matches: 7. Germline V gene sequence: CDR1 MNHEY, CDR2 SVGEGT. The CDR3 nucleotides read TGTGCCAGCAGTTACTCACCGGGACAGGGGGCGAAGGAGCAGTACTTC. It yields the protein CASSYSPGQGAKEQYF.

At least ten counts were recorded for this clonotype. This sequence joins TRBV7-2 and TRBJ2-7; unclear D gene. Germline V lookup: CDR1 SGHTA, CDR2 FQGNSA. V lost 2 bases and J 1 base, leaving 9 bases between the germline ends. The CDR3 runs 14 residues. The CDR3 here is CASSLSPGSYEQYF. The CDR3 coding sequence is TGTGCCAGCAGCTTAAGCCCTGGGTCCTACGAGCAGTACTTC.

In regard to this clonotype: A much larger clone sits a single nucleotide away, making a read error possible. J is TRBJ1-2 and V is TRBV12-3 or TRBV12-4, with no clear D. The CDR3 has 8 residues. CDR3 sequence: CAISPKFF. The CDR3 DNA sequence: TGTGCCATCAGCCCGAAGTTCTTC.

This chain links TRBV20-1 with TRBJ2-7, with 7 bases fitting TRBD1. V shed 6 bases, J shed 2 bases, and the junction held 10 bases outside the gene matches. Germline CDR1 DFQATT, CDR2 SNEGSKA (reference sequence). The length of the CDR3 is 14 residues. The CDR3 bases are TGCAGTGCACGGGGACAGCGATTTACCTACGAGCAGTACTTC. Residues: CSARGQRFTYEQYF.

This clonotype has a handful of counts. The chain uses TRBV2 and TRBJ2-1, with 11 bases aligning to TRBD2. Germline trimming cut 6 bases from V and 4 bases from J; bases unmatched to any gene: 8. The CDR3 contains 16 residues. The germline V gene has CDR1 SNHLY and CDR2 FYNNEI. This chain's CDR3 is CASRETSGSPYNEQFF. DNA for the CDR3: TGTGCCAGCAGGGAAACTAGCGGGAGCCCTTACAATGAGCAGTTCTTC.

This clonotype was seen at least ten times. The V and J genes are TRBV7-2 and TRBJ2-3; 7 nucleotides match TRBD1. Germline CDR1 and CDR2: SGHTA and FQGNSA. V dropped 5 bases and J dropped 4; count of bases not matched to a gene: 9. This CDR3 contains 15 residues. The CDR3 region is CASSPNRGPPDTQYF. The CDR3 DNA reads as TGTGCCAGCAGCCCCAACAGGGGCCCCCCAGATACGCAGTATTTT.

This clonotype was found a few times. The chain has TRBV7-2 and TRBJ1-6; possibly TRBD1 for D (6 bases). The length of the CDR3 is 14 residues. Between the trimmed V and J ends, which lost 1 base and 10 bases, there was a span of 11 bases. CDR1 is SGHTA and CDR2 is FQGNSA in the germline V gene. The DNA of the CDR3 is TGTGCCAGCAGCTTAGACAGGGCTAGATCACCCCTCCACTTT. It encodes CASSLDRARSPLHF.

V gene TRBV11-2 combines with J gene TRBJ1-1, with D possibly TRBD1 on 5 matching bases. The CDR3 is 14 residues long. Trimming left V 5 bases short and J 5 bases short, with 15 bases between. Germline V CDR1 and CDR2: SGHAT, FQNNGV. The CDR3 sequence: CASSPPRVRTEAFF. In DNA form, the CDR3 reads TGTGCCAGCAGCCCCCCCAGGGTAAGGACTGAAGCTTTCTTT.

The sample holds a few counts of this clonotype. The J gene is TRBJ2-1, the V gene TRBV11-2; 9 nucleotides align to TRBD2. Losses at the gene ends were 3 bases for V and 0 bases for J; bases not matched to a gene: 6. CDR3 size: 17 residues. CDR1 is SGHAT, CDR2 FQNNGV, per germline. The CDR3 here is CASSFLAGALSYNEQFF. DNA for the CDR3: TGTGCCAGCAGCTTCTTAGCGGGGGCACTCTCCTACAATGAGCAGTTCTTC.

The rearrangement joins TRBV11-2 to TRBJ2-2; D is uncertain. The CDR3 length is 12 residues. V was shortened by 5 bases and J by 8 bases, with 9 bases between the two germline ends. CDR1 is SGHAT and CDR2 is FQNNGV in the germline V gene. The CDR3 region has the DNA TGTGCCAGCAGCCCCCATATAGGGGAGCTGTTTTTT. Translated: CASSPHIGELFF.

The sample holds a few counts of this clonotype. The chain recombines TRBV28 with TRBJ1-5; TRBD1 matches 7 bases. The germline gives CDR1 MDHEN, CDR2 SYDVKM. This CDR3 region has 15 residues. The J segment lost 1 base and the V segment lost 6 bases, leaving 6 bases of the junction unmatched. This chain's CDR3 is CASSRRQGSNQPQHF. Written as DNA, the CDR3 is TGTGCCAGCAGCCGCAGACAGGGAAGCAATCAGCCCCAGCATTTT.